This passage covers 5 T cell receptor beta chains from one sample sequenced in a study of blood T cell repertoires in COVID-19. Here immunoSEQ multiplex PCR was the method, and the copy in TCRdb shows in-frame clones only, minus some. The table includes a few hundred thousand clones, about 85% detected once. What was sequenced was peripheral blood. The source is a human donor with COVID-19, enrolled during active disease. The donor label of this sample is uncertain.

CDR3 nucleotides: TGTGCCAGCAGTTTATGGGTGGGGGGTCTCAGTACAGATGTCTTCTATGGCTACACCTTC. It encodes CASSLWVGGLSTDVFYGYTF. The rearrangement uses TRBV28 and TRBJ1-2, with a weak D call TRBD1 (5 bases). The V and J ends lost 0 bases and 4 bases respectively, with 27 bases between them. CDR1 and CDR2 (germline): MDHEN, SYDVKM. This CDR3 has 20 amino acids.

This clone occurred once. CDR3 nucleotide sequence: TGTGCCAGCAGCCGGGCAACAGGGGGCGGCCCTGAAAGCAATCAGCCCCAGCATTTT. The encoded protein is CASSRATGGGPESNQPQHF. J is TRBJ1-5 and V is TRBV3-1 (or the pseudogene TRBV3-2), with 9 bases fitting TRBD1. This CDR3 spans 19 amino acids. V shed 4 bases, J shed 1 base, and the junction held 14 bases outside the gene matches. Looked up from germline, CDR1 is LGHDT and CDR2 is YNNKEL (reference sequence).

The rearrangement joins TRBV6-5 to TRBJ2-1, with TRBD2 matching 7 bases. Germline V gene sequence: CDR1 MNHEY, CDR2 SVGAGI. The CDR3 runs 16 residues. Trimming removed 2 bases from V and 7 bases from J; junction bases left unmatched: 11. CDR3 in amino acids: CASSYLASGQKNEQFF. The CDR3 coding sequence is TGTGCCAGCAGTTACCTCGCTAGCGGACAAAAAAATGAGCAGTTCTTC.

The chain combines TRBV27 with TRBJ1-4; TRBD1 is a possible D gene (6 bases). Trimming left V 8 bases short and J 5 bases short, with 15 bases between. Germline CDR1 and CDR2: MNHEY and SMNVEV (reference sequence). CDR3 size: 14 residues. The CDR3 DNA sequence: TGTGCCAGCGGACCGAGGGGGGGGAATGAAAAACTGTTTTTT. Amino acid sequence: CASGPRGGNEKLFF.

The rearrangement links TRBV18 to TRBJ1-5; 7 nucleotides agree with TRBD1. There are 14 residues in the CDR3. The germline CDR1 and CDR2 sequences are KGHSH and LQKENI. After removal of 3 bases from V and 6 bases from J, the junction contained 5 bases not matched to a gene. The CDR3 loop is CASSPKQGRQPQHF. The CDR3 DNA sequence: TGTGCCAGCTCACCCAAACAGGGGCGTCAGCCCCAGCATTTT.